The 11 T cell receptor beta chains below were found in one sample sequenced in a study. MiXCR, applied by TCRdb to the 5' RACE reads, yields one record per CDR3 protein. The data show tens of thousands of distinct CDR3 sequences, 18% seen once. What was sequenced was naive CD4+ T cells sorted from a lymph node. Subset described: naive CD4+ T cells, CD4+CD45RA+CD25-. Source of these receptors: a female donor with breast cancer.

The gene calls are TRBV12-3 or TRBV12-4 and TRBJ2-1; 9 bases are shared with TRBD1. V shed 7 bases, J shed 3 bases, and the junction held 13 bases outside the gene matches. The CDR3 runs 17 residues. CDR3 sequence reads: CASTRGTGNVNYNEQFF. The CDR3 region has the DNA TGTGCCAGCACCCGAGGGACAGGGAATGTCAACTACAATGAGCAGTTCTTC.

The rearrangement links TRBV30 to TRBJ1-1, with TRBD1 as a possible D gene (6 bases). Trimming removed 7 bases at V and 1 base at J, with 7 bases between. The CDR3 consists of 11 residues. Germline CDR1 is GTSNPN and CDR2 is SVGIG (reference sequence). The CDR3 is CASRGNTEAFF. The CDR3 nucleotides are TGTGCCTCCAGGGGGAACACTGAAGCTTTCTTT.

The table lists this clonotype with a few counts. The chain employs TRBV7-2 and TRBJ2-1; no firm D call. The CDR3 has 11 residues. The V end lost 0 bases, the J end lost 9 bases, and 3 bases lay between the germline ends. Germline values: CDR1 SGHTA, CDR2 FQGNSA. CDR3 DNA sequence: TGTGCCAGCAGCTTAGCGAGTGAGCAGTTCTTC. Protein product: CASSLASEQFF.

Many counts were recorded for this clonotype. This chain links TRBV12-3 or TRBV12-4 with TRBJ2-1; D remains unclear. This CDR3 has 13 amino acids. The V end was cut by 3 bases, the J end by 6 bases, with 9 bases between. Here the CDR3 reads CASSFTLANEQFF. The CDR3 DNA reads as TGTGCCAGCAGTTTTACTTTAGCCAATGAGCAGTTCTTC.

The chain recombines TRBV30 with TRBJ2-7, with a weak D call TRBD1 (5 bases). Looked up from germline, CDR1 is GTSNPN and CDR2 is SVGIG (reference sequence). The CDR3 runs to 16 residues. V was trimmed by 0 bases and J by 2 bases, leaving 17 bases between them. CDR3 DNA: TGTGCCTGGAGTGTAAGTTGGGGCAACAGAGCCTACGAGCAGTACTTC. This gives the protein CAWSVSWGNRAYEQYF.

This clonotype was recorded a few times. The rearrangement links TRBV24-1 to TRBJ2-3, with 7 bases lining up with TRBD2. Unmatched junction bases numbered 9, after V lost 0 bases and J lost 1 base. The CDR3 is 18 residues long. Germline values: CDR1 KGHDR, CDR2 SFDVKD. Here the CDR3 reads CATSDLPARREGTDTQYF. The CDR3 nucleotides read TGTGCCACCAGTGATTTGCCTGCACGTCGGGAGGGCACAGATACGCAGTATTTT.

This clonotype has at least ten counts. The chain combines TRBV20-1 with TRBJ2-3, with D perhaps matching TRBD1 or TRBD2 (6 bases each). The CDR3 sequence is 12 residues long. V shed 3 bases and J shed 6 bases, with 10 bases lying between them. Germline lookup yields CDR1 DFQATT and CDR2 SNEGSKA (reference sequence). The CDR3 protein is CSASRGLDTQYF. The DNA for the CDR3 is TGCAGTGCTAGTCGGGGGCTGGATACGCAGTATTTT.

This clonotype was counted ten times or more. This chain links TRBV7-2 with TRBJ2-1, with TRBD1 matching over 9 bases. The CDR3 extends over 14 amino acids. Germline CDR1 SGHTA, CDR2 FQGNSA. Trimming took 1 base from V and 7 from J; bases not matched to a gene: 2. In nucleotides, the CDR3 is TGTGCCAGCAGCTTAGGCGACAGGGGGAATGAGCAGTTCTTC. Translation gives CASSLGDRGNEQFF.

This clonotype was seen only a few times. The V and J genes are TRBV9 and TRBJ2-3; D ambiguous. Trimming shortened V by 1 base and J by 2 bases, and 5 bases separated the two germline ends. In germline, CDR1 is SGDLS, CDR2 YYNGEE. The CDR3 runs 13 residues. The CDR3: CASSVSHTDTQYF. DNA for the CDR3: TGTGCCAGCAGCGTATCTCACACAGATACGCAGTATTTT.

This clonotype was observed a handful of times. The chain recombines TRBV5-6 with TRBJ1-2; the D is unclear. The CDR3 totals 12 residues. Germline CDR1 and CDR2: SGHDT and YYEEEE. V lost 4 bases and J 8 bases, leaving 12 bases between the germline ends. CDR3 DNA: TGTGCCAGCAGCCGGTGGGAGGAAGGCTACACCTTC. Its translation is CASSRWEEGYTF.

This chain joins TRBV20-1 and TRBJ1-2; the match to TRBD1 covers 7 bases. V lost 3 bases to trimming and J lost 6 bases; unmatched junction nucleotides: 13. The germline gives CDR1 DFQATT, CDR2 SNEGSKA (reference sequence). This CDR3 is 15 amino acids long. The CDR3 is CSASKPPGQTDGYTF. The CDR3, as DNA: TGCAGTGCTAGCAAACCTCCGGGACAGACCGATGGCTACACCTTC.